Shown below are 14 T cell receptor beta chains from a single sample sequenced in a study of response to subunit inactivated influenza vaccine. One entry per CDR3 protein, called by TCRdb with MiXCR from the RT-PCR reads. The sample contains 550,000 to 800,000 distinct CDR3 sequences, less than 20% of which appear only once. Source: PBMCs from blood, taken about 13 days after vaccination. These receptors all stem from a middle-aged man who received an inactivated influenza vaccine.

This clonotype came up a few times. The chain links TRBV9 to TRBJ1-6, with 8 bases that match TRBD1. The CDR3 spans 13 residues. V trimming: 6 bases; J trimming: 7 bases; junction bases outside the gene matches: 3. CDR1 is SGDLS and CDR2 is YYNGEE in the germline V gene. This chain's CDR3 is CASTRDRNSPLHF. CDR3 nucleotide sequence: TGTGCCAGCACCCGGGACAGGAATTCACCCCTCCACTTT.

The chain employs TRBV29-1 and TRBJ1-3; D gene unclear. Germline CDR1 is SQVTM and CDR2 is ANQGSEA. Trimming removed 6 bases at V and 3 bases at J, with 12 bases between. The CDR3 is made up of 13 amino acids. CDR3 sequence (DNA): TGCAGCGTGAAGGGTAGGCTTGGAAACACCATATATTTT. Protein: CSVKGRLGNTIYF.

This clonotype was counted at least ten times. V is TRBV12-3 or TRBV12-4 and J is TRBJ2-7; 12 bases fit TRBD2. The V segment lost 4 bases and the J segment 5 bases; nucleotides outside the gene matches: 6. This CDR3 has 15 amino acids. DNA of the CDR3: TGTGCCAGCAGTTACCGGACTAGCGGGATTCACGAGCAGTACTTC. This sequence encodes CASSYRTSGIHEQYF.

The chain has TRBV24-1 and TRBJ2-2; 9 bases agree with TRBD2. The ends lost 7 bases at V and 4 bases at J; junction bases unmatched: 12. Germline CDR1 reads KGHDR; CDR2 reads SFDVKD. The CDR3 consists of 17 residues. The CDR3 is CATRSSGGREITGELFF. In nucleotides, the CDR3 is TGTGCCACCAGGTCTTCCGGCGGGAGGGAGATCACCGGGGAGCTGTTTTTT.

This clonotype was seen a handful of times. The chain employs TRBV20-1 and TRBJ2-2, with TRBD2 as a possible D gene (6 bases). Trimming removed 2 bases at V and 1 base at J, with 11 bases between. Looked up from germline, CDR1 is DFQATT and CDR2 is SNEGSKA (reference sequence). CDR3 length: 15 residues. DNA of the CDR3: TGCAGTGCTAGAAAACGGGACTGGAACACCGGGGAGCTGTTTTTT. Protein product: CSARKRDWNTGELFF.

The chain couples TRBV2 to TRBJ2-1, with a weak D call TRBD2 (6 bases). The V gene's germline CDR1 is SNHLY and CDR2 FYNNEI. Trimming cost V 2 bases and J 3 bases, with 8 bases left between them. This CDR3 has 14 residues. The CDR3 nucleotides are TGTGCCAGCAGTGAACGGGACTTCTACAATGAGCAGTTCTTC. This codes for CASSERDFYNEQFF.

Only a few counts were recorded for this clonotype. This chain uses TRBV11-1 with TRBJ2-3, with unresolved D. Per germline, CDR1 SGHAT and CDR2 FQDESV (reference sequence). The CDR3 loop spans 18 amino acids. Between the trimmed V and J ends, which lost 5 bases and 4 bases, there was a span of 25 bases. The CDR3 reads CASSPWYVATKASDTQYF. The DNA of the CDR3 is TGTGCCAGCAGCCCATGGTACGTGGCAACCAAGGCTTCAGATACGCAGTATTTT.

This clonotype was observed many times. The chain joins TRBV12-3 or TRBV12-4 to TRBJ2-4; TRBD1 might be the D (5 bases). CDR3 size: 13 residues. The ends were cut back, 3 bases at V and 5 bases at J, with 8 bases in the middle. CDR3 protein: CASSFLGENIQYF. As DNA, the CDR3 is TGTGCCAGCAGTTTTTTAGGGGAAAACATTCAGTACTTC.

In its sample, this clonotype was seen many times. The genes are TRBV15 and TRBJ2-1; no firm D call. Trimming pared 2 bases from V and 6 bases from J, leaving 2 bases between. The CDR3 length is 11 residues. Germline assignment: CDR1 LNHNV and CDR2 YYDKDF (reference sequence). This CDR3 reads CATSRLNEQFF. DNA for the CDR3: TGTGCCACCAGCAGACTCAATGAGCAGTTCTTC.

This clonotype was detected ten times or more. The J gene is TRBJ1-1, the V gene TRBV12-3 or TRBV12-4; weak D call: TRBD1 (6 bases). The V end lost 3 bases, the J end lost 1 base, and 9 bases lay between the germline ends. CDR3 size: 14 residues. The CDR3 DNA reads TGTGCCAGCAGTTTGGGACACCGGAACACTGAAGCTTTCTTT. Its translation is CASSLGHRNTEAFF.

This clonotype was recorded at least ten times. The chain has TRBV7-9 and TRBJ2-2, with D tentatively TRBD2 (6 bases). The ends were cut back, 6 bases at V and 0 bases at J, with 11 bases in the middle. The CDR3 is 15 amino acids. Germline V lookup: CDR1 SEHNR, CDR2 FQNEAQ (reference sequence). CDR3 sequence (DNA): TGTGCCAGCAGTATCAGGAGGGCGAACACCGGGGAGCTGTTTTTT. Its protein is CASSIRRANTGELFF.

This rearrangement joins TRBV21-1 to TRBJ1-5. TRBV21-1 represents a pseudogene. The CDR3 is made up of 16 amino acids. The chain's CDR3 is CASSKSGREGQQPQHF. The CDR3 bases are TGTGCCAGCAGCAAGAGTGGGCGGGAAGGGCAGCAGCCCCAGCATTTT.

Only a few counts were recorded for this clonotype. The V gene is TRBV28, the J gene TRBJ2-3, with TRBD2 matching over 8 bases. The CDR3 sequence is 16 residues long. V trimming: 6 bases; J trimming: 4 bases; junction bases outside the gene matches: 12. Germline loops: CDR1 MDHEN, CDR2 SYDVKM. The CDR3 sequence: CASREHYTGGADTQYF. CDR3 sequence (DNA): TGTGCCAGCAGGGAACATTACACCGGGGGGGCAGATACGCAGTATTTT.

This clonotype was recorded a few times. The CDR3 sequence is CASSFGRQTDTQYF. CDR3 coding DNA: TGTGCCAGCAGTTTCGGCAGGCAGACCGATACGCAGTATTTT. The chain couples TRBV12-3 or TRBV12-4 to TRBJ2-3; D remains unclear. This CDR3 has 14 amino acids. V was shortened by 3 bases and J by 6 bases, with 13 bases between the two germline ends.